Presented here are 13 T cell receptor beta chains from one specimen sequenced in a study of OX40 agonist ivuxolimab in advanced cancers. Libraries were built with the immunoSEQ multiplex PCR assay. The clones in this table, taken by TCRdb from immuneACCESS, are in-frame only. Not every clone is retained; where verified, under half of the shortfall comes from an unresolved V gene, and the cause of the rest is unknown. The sample table holds about 15,000 clones, of which just under 80% were seen once. The ten largest clonotypes hold approximately 32% of the sample. The material sequenced was CD4+ or CD8+ T cells sorted from blood, taken in a trial of the OX40 agonist ivuxolimab. Receptors originate from an adult with an advanced solid tumor such as melanoma, head and neck, liver or kidney cancer.

The chain carries TRBV5-4 and TRBJ1-2; D not certain. The germline CDR1 and CDR2 sequences are SGHNT and YYREEE (reference sequence). CDR3 size: 11 residues. Trimming shortened V by 5 bases and J by 8 bases, and 10 bases separated the two germline ends. The CDR3 reads CASRTESGYTF. Written as DNA, the CDR3 is TGTGCCAGCAGGACCGAGTCCGGCTACACCTTC.

The V and J genes are TRBV9 and TRBJ2-1; 8 nucleotides align to TRBD1. Germline CDR1 SGDLS, CDR2 YYNGEE. The CDR3 loop spans 17 amino acids. V lost 4 bases, J lost 3 bases, and 12 bases stayed unmatched. This CDR3 reads CASSRTGRSGDYNEQFF. CDR3 coding DNA: TGTGCCAGCAGCAGGACAGGGAGAAGTGGGGACTACAATGAGCAGTTCTTC. The whole variable domain, filled in from reference TRBV9 and TRBJ2-1, reads DSGVTQTPKHLITATGQRVTLRCSPRSGDLSVYWYQQSLDQGLQFLIQYYNGEERAKGNILERFSAQQFPDLHSELNLSSLELGDSALYFCASSRTGRSGDYNEQFFGPGTRLTVL.

As for this clone: This sample includes further DNA sequences coding for the same CDR3. The rearrangement joins TRBV5-1 to TRBJ2-7, with 10 nucleotides matching TRBD2. Looked up from germline, CDR1 is SGHRS and CDR2 is YFSETQ. J lost 6 bases, V lost 0 bases, and 0 bases had no gene match. The CDR3 spans 13 residues. The CDR3 is CASSLGTSGEQYF. The CDR3 bases are TGCGCCAGCAGCTTGGGGACTAGCGGCGAGCAGTACTTC.

The V gene is TRBV29-1, the J gene TRBJ2-1, with D possibly called TRBD1 or TRBD2 (5 bases each). The CDR3 loop spans 14 amino acids. The germline V gene has CDR1 SQVTM and CDR2 ANQGSEA. Deletions cut 2 bases from V and 2 bases from J, with 10 bases between. The chain's CDR3 is CSVERDLAYNEQFF. For the CDR3, the DNA is TGCAGCGTTGAAAGGGACCTAGCCTACAATGAGCAGTTCTTC.

The chain combines TRBV29-1 with TRBJ2-4; no firm D call. Trimming pared 7 bases from V and 0 bases from J, leaving 7 bases between. This CDR3 comprises 12 residues. The germline gives CDR1 SQVTM, CDR2 ANQGSEA. CDR3: CSERLAKNIQYF. The CDR3 coding sequence is TGCAGCGAGCGACTAGCCAAAAACATTCAGTACTTC.

In this sample, this clone turned up many times. The chain is built from TRBV27 and TRBJ2-7; D could derive from TRBD1 or TRBD2 (6 bases each). Germline loops: CDR1 MNHEY, CDR2 SMNVEV (reference sequence). The length of the CDR3 is 16 residues. V was trimmed by 5 bases and J by 3 bases, leaving 20 bases between them. The DNA of the CDR3 is TGTGCCAGCAGTCCCCATTTAGGGGGGCCCAACTACGAGCAGTACTTC. It specifies CASSPHLGGPNYEQYF.

This clone appeared a few times. This chain joins TRBV7-3 and TRBJ2-7; 9 bases fit TRBD1. Germline CDR1 and CDR2: SGHTA and FQGTGA. V was pared by 2 bases and J by 2 bases, with 4 bases of the junction left unmatched. The CDR3 runs 15 residues. CDR3 sequence (DNA): TGTGCCAGCAGCTTATACGGGGACAGGGCCTACGAGCAGTACTTC. It translates to CASSLYGDRAYEQYF. The full variable domain, in which reference TRBV7-3 and TRBJ2-7 provide the parts outside the CDR3, is GAGVSQTPSNKVTEKGKYVELRCDPISGHTALYWYRQSLGQGPEFLIYFQGTGAADDSGLPNDRFFAVRPEGSVSTLKIQRTERGDSAVYLCASSLYGDRAYEQYFGPGTRLTVT.

The chain combines TRBV7-9 with TRBJ2-7, with TRBD1 as a possible D gene (6 bases). CDR3 length: 13 residues. Germline CDR1 is SEHNR and CDR2 is FQNEAQ (reference sequence). With 4 bases removed from V and 2 bases from J, the gap between germline ends came to 9 bases. The CDR3 DNA reads TGTGCCAGCAGCTCCCAGGGGACCTACGAGCAGTACTTC. Translation gives CASSSQGTYEQYF. Full variable domain (outside the CDR3, taken from reference TRBV7-9 and TRBJ2-7): DTGVSQNPRHKITKRGQNVTFRCDPISEHNRLYWYRQTLGQGPEFLTYFQNEAQLEKSRLLSDRFSAERPKGSFSTLEIQRTEQGDSAMYLCASSSQGTYEQYFGPGTRLTVT.

This rearrangement joins TRBV25-1 to TRBJ2-2, with TRBD1 identical over 8 bases. The CDR3 covers 15 residues. The V gene end was trimmed by 8 bases and the J gene end by 7 bases; junction bases not matched to a gene: 12. From germline, CDR1 is MGHDK and CDR2 SYGVNS. In nucleotides, the CDR3 is TGTGCCAGCTCCCCAGGGGGCGTTATAAGCGGGGAGCTGTTTTTT. Translating it yields CASSPGGVISGELFF.

This sequence joins TRBV5-1 and TRBJ2-2; TRBD1 matches 7 bases. Trimming at V came to 1 base and at J to 7 bases, leaving 13 bases not matched to a gene. The CDR3 totals 17 residues. From germline, CDR1 is SGHRS and CDR2 YFSETQ. The CDR3 here is CASSLWGTEGFSGELFF. The CDR3 DNA reads TGCGCCAGCAGCTTGTGGGGGACAGAGGGTTTCAGCGGGGAGCTGTTTTTT.

The chain has TRBV7-9 and TRBJ2-2; weak D call: TRBD2 (6 bases). Trimming shortened V by 3 bases and J by 2 bases, and 13 bases separated the two germline ends. The CDR3 loop spans 16 amino acids. The germline gives CDR1 SEHNR, CDR2 FQNEAQ (reference sequence). CDR3 sequence (DNA): TGTGCCAGCAGCTTGCCGGGACTTGGCAACACCGGGGAGCTGTTTTTT. Its translation is CASSLPGLGNTGELFF.

V usage is TRBV18 and J usage is TRBJ2-3; perhaps TRBD2 as D (6 bases). The CDR3 has 13 amino acids. V lost 6 bases, J lost 2 bases, and 9 bases lay in between. Germline V gene lookup returns CDR1 KGHSH and CDR2 LQKENI. CDR3 DNA sequence: TGTGCCAGCTCGACGGGGGACACAGATACGCAGTATTTT. Translating gives CASSTGDTDTQYF.

In its sample, this clone was seen once. The genes are TRBV10-3 and TRBJ1-1, with 7 bases lining up with TRBD1. From germline, CDR1 is ENHRY and CDR2 SYGVKD. This CDR3 comprises 12 residues. The V and J ends lost 0 bases and 11 bases, in that order; junction bases with no gene match: 3. The chain's CDR3 is CAISESEDRAFF. The CDR3 nucleotides are TGTGCCATCAGTGAGTCGGAGGACAGGGCTTTCTTT.